This is a list of T cell receptor beta chains from one sample in a study of blood T cell repertoires in COVID-19. Measured with immunoSEQ multiplex PCR; TCRdb has only the in-frame clones, and not every one. The sample yields around 300,000 clones, 80% to 90% seen once. Sequencing was performed on peripheral blood. These receptors all stem from a man aged 50 to 59 with active or convalescent COVID-19. Both conserved end residues are part of each CDR3. The order of the fields is V gene, D gene, clone size, J gene, CDR3 DNA, CDR3 protein. A D gene is named only where the DNA matches it firmly. Some rows mark clone size as missing; the rest say once, few, many or name a class of expanded clone.

TRBV28	NA	once	TRBJ2-2	TGTGCCAGCAGTTCAGGACAGAACACCGGGGAGCTGTTTTTT	CASSSGQNTGELFF
TRBV7-9	NA	NA	TRBJ1-3	TGTGCCAGCAGCTTAGCCGGGGCTGGAAACACCATATATTTT	CASSLAGAGNTIYF
TRBV5-1	TRBD1	NA	TRBJ2-3	TGCGCCAGCAGCTTGGACTTTATCGTCCGGACAGGGAAGGCAGATACGCAGTATTTT	CASSLDFIVRTGKADTQYF
TRBV10-3	NA	NA	TRBJ1-6	TGTGCCACAACAGACACGGTCTCCTATAATTCACCCCTCCACTTT	CATTDTVSYNSPLHF
TRBV6-2/TRBV6-3	TRBD2	NA	TRBJ2-4	TGTGCCAGCAGTTACTCGGTAGCGGGGGGTTCCCTAGCCAAAAACATTCAGTACTTC	CASSYSVAGGSLAKNIQYF
TRBV9	NA	once	TRBJ2-5	TGTGCCAGCAGCGTAGGGGGGCAGCAAGAGACCCAGTACTTC	CASSVGGQQETQYF
TRBV2	TRBD1	once	TRBJ1-5	TGTGCCAGCAGTCTGGACAGGTTCAATCAGCCCCAGCATTTT	CASSLDRFNQPQHF
TRBV29-1	TRBD2	NA	TRBJ2-1	TGCAGCGTTGTGGGGACTAGCGGAGTCAATGAGCAGTTCTTC	CSVVGTSGVNEQFF
TRBV15	TRBD1	once	TRBJ1-4	TGTGCCACCAGCGTGACAGGGGCTAATGAAAAACTGTTTTTT	CATSVTGANEKLFF
TRBV18	TRBD1	NA	TRBJ1-3	TGTGCCAGCTCACCCGTAGTGGGACAGGGTACCTCTGGAAACACCATATATTTT	CASSPVVGQGTSGNTIYF
TRBV10-1	TRBD1	NA	TRBJ2-6	TGCGCCAGCCGACAGGGGGCGCGTGGGGCCAACGTCCTGACTTTC	CASRQGARGANVLTF
TRBV27	TRBD2	once	TRBJ2-7	TGTGCCAGCAGTTTATCGAGGGCTAGCGGGAGCGAGCAGTACTTC	CASSLSRASGSEQYF
TRBV11-3	TRBD1	NA	TRBJ2-2	TGTGCCAGCAGCTCGACAGGGGCCCCCGGGGAGCTGTTTTTT	CASSSTGAPGELFF
TRBV3-1/TRBV3-2	TRBD2	once	TRBJ2-2	TGTGCCAGCAGCCAAGTAAGCGGGAGGGATACCGGGGAGCTGTTTTTT	CASSQVSGRDTGELFF
TRBV7-2	NA	NA	TRBJ2-2	TGTGCCAGCAGCTACAGCAGGGGGGTCGGGGAGCTGTTTTTT	CASSYSRGVGELFF
TRBV2	NA	NA	TRBJ1-1	TGTGCCAGCTCCACAGAGAACACTGAAGCTTTCTTT	CASSTENTEAFF
TRBV6-1	NA	NA	TRBJ2-7	TGTGCCACCCAGTCCTACGAGCAGTACTTC	CATQSYEQYF
TRBV2	TRBD1	NA	TRBJ1-4	TGTGCCAGCAGTGTAGACAGGGCTCCTAATGAAAAACTGTTTTTT	CASSVDRAPNEKLFF
TRBV18	TRBD2	NA	TRBJ2-2	TGTGCCAGCTCACCTGCCACTAGCGGGGCGAACACCGGGGAGCTGTTTTTT	CASSPATSGANTGELFF
TRBV18	NA	NA	TRBJ1-2	TGTGCCAGCTCCTCCAGGGTTGGCTACACCTTC	CASSSRVGYTF
TRBV29-1	NA	NA	TRBJ2-3	TGCAGCGTTTCCTGGCTATACAGGGGGGGAGATACGCAGTATTTT	CSVSWLYRGGDTQYF
TRBV7-2	NA	NA	TRBJ2-1	TGTGCCAGCAGCTTGGCCGGGGGCTACAATGAGCAGTTCTTC	CASSLAGGYNEQFF
TRBV7-2	NA	NA	TRBJ1-5	TGTGCCAGCAGCCAGGGAGGGGGTCAGCCCCAGCATTTT	CASSQGGGQPQHF
TRBV15	NA	NA	TRBJ1-1	TGTGCCACCAGCAGAGGACAGGCGGGCACTGAAGCTTTCTTT	CATSRGQAGTEAFF
TRBV30	TRBD1	few	TRBJ1-6	TGTGCCTGGAGCATGGACAGGGACAATTCACCCCTCCACTTT	CAWSMDRDNSPLHF
TRBV21-1	NA	NA	TRBJ1-3	TGTGCCACCAATAGACAGGGGGCGGAAGGAAACACCATATATTTT	CATNRQGAEGNTIYF
TRBV18	TRBD1	NA	TRBJ1-6	TGTGCCAGCTCACCACGGCGCCTCCAGGGGGAGATCGATAATTCACCCCTCCACTTT	CASSPRRLQGEIDNSPLHF
TRBV9	TRBD1	NA	TRBJ1-2	TGTGCCAGCAGCGTGGGATCCCAGGGGGCGGTCGACTATGGCTACACCTTC	CASSVGSQGAVDYGYTF
TRBV7-3	NA	NA	TRBJ1-1	TGTGCCAGCAGTTTGGATGGGAGGGTAGCTTTCTTT	CASSLDGRVAFF
TRBV6-6	TRBD1	once	TRBJ1-5	TGTGCCAGCAGTTACACCGCAGGGGGCTATCAGCCCCAGCATTTT	CASSYTAGGYQPQHF
TRBV12-3/TRBV12-4	NA	NA	TRBJ1-3	TGTGCCAGCAGTACAGGGATCACCATATATTTT	CASSTGITIYF
TRBV27	TRBD1	NA	TRBJ1-6	TGTGCCAGCAGTTTATACCGGACAGGGAGGGCCTATAATTCACCCCTCCACTTT	CASSLYRTGRAYNSPLHF
TRBV18	NA	NA	TRBJ1-6	TGTGCCAGCCTTGATCGGGGGCCCCTCCACTTT	CASLDRGPLHF
TRBV5-1	NA	once	TRBJ2-1	TGCGCCAGCAGCTGGACCCGGGACGGGGGGCCAATGGGTGAGCAGTTCTTC	CASSWTRDGGPMGEQFF
TRBV11-2	TRBD2	NA	TRBJ2-7	TGTGCCAGCAGCCCCGGACTAGCGGATCCTTACGAGCAGTACTTC	CASSPGLADPYEQYF
TRBV2	TRBD1	once	TRBJ2-2	TGTGCCAGCAGCCCCAGGACAGGGGTGGGCACCGGGGAGCTGTTTTTT	CASSPRTGVGTGELFF
TRBV5-5	NA	NA	TRBJ1-2	TGTGCCAGCAGCTTTTCAGACTTGGATTATGGCTACACCTTC	CASSFSDLDYGYTF
TRBV28	NA	NA	TRBJ1-1	TGTGCCAGCAGATCAGGACAGAACACTGAAGCTTTCTTT	CASRSGQNTEAFF
TRBV4-2	NA	NA	TRBJ1-2	TGTGCCAGCAGCCAAACGACAGCCTCTAACTATGGCTACACCTTC	CASSQTTASNYGYTF
TRBV7-3	NA	NA	TRBJ2-1	TGTGCCAGCAGCTTAAGGAGCTCCTACAATGAGCAGTTCTTC	CASSLRSSYNEQFF
TRBV6-2/TRBV6-3	NA	NA	TRBJ2-7	TGTGCCAGCAGTAGGACTTACTCCTACGAGCAGTACTTC	CASSRTYSYEQYF
TRBV6-5	NA	NA	TRBJ1-1	TGTGCCAGCAGTTACTCGGACTTGGACACTGAAGCTTTCTTT	CASSYSDLDTEAFF
TRBV29-1	NA	NA	TRBJ1-2	TGCAGCGTTGTGTCCCAGTCCTATGGCTACACCTTC	CSVVSQSYGYTF
TRBV30	TRBD2	NA	TRBJ2-7	TGTGCCTGGAATGGCGGGAGGGCCGAGCAGTACTTC	CAWNGGRAEQYF
TRBV6-5	TRBD1	NA	TRBJ1-4	TGTGCCAGCAGCTCAATACAGGGGGGTGAAAAACTGTTTTTT	CASSSIQGGEKLFF
TRBV10-3	NA	NA	TRBJ1-4	TGTGCCATCAGTGACTCCACAGGAAATAATGAAAAACTGTTTTTT	CAISDSTGNNEKLFF
TRBV3-1/TRBV3-2	TRBD1	NA	TRBJ1-5	TGTGCCAGCAGCCGGGGACAGGGCAATCAGCCCCAGCATTTT	CASSRGQGNQPQHF
TRBV28	NA	NA	TRBJ1-6	TGTGCCAGCGGCGGCGGGGACTCACCCCTCCACTTT	CASGGGDSPLHF
TRBV5-1	TRBD1	NA	TRBJ1-6	TGCGCCAGCAGCACGGGACAGTATACCAATTCACCCCTCCACTTT	CASSTGQYTNSPLHF
TRBV28	TRBD1	NA	TRBJ1-1	TGTGCCAGCAGTGTTGGTGGGGGGGGACAGGTGAACACTGAAGCTTTCTTT	CASSVGGGGQVNTEAFF
TRBV28	NA	NA	TRBJ1-3	TGTGCCAGCAATTGGGGGGGGAGGAGTTTTGGAAACACCATATATTTT	CASNWGGRSFGNTIYF
TRBV10-2	TRBD2	NA	TRBJ2-1	TGCGCCAGCAGTGTGACTAGCGGAGTCTACAATGAGCAGTTCTTC	CASSVTSGVYNEQFF
TRBV12-3/TRBV12-4	NA	NA	TRBJ1-6	TGTGCCAGCAGTTTTGCTGCGGGTTCACCCCTCCACTTT	CASSFAAGSPLHF
TRBV18	NA	NA	TRBJ2-5	TGTGCCAGCTCACCACAGGGGGAGACCCAGTACTTC	CASSPQGETQYF
TRBV4-1	NA	once	TRBJ1-1	TGCGCCAGCAGCCAGGTACAGAACACTGAAGCTTTCTTT	CASSQVQNTEAFF
TRBV5-6	NA	NA	TRBJ2-4	TGTGCCAGCAGCGATCTCTTGAGCTCGCTAGCCAAAAACATTCAGTACTTC	CASSDLLSSLAKNIQYF
TRBV7-2	NA	NA	TRBJ2-2	TGTGCCAGCAGCTTAGGTGCTATGTTGTTTTTT	CASSLGAMLFF
TRBV5-6	TRBD2	NA	TRBJ2-3	TGTGCCAGCAGCTCCGGAGCGGGATCCGTGTTGGATACGCAGTATTTT	CASSSGAGSVLDTQYF
TRBV10-3	TRBD1	NA	TRBJ1-5	TGTGCCATCAGTTCACAGGGGGCAACGAGCAATCAGCCCCAGCATTTT	CAISSQGATSNQPQHF